This is a list of T cell receptor beta chains from one sample in a study of cytomegalovirus exposure and HLA in healthy donors. Using immunoSEQ multiplex PCR, the repertoire was profiled, and TCRdb retains in-frame clones only, with some absent. The repertoire holds some 160,000 clones, with around 80% as singletons. The sequencing sample was made of PBMCs. Every receptor here comes from a male donor in good health and CMV-seropositive. CDR3s include the opening cysteine and the closing phenylalanine or tryptophan. A D gene is named only where the DNA matches it firmly. Only part of the rows carry a size: once, few, many, or a class if the clone is expanded.

D gene	V gene	CDR3 length	J gene	clone size	CDR3 DNA	CDR3 protein
TRBD2	TRBV4-1	18	TRBJ2-1	-	TGCGCCAGCAGCCAAGAAAGAAGCGGGGGGTCCCAATACAATGAGCAGTTCTTC	CASSQERSGGSQYNEQFF
TRBD1	TRBV2	14	TRBJ1-1	-	TGTGCCAGCAGCGACAGGGGGCTCGGCACTGAAGCTTTCTTT	CASSDRGLGTEAFF
-	TRBV5-1	13	TRBJ2-7	-	TGCGCCAGCAGCTTGGCCCCAGGTTACGAGCAGTACTTC	CASSLAPGYEQYF
TRBD1	TRBV7-9	14	TRBJ2-7	once	TGTGCCAGCAGCCCTAGCCGGGACAGCCACGAGCAGTACTTC	CASSPSRDSHEQYF
TRBD1	TRBV2	16	TRBJ1-1	-	TGTGCCAGCGTGGGGACAGGGGACCTAATGAACACTGAAGCTTTCTTT	CASVGTGDLMNTEAFF
TRBD2	TRBV5-1	16	TRBJ2-1	once	TGCGCCAGCAGCGCGGCCGCGGGGGGTAATCCCAATGAGCAGTTCTTC	CASSAAAGGNPNEQFF
TRBD2	TRBV5-1	15	TRBJ2-3	-	TGCGCCAGCAGGCTTAGCGGGGCGGGCACAGATACGCAGTATTTT	CASRLSGAGTDTQYF
-	TRBV2	15	TRBJ1-3	-	TGTGCCAGCAGTGAAGAGGCAGGGGTGGGAAACACCATATATTTT	CASSEEAGVGNTIYF
-	TRBV5-1	21	TRBJ2-7	-	TGCGCCAGCAGCTTGGCCCCAGCAACTAGCGTCAAAGGGGGTAGGTCCTACGAGCAGTACTTC	CASSLAPATSVKGGRSYEQYF
TRBD2	TRBV19	14	TRBJ2-1	-	TGTGCCAGTAGTTGGACTAGCGGGAGCAATGAGCAGTTCTTC	CASSWTSGSNEQFF
TRBD1	TRBV18	14	TRBJ1-5	-	TGTGCCAGCTCACCCACAGGGGAAAAACAGCCCCAGCATTTT	CASSPTGEKQPQHF
-	TRBV6-6	12	TRBJ2-3	few	TGTGCCAGCAGTTACCACAGAGATACGCAGTATTTT	CASSYHRDTQYF
-	TRBV7-2	16	TRBJ2-7	-	TGTGCCAGCAGCTTAGTCGGCGGGGCAATCTCCTACGAGCAGTACTTC	CASSLVGGAISYEQYF
TRBD2	TRBV13	15	TRBJ2-5	-	TGTGCCAGCAGCTTGAAACTAGCGGCACACGAGACCCAGTACTTC	CASSLKLAAHETQYF
-	TRBV5-4	15	TRBJ1-2	-	TGTGCCAGCAGCTTGGCCGGGGTGTACAACTATGGCTACACCTTC	CASSLAGVYNYGYTF
TRBD1	TRBV18	16	TRBJ2-5	-	TGTGCCAGCTCACCCCTACCGACAGGGGGCCAAGAGACCCAGTACTTC	CASSPLPTGGQETQYF
TRBD1	TRBV15	15	TRBJ1-5	-	TGTGCCACCAGCAGGGACAGGGCGAGCAATCAGCCCCAGCATTTT	CATSRDRASNQPQHF
-	TRBV7-9	14	TRBJ1-1	few	TGTGCCAGCAGCTTGGAGGGAGGGGCCACTGAAGCTTTCTTT	CASSLEGGATEAFF
TRBD1	TRBV5-1	15	TRBJ2-1	-	TGCGCCAGCAGCGCAGGGACAGGGAACTACAATGAGCAGTTCTTC	CASSAGTGNYNEQFF
TRBD2	TRBV7-9	18	TRBJ2-2	-	TGTGCCAGCATCATGTCGTCTAGCGGGTCTAGGAACACCGGGGAGCTGTTTTTT	CASIMSSSGSRNTGELFF
TRBD1	TRBV19	13	TRBJ1-5	-	TGTGCCAGTAGGGGACAGTACAATCAGCCCCAGCATTTT	CASRGQYNQPQHF
TRBD1	TRBV28	13	TRBJ1-2	-	TGTGCCACCACGACAGGGGCCAGCTATGGCTACACCTTC	CATTTGASYGYTF
-	TRBV18	15	TRBJ1-6	-	TGTGCCAGCTCACCAGAGGAGGGGATCAGTTCACCCCTCCACTTT	CASSPEEGISSPLHF
-	TRBV14	15	TRBJ1-3	-	TGTGCCAGCAGCCAAGATATTGCAGGGGGAAACACCATATATTTT	CASSQDIAGGNTIYF
-	TRBV2	14	TRBJ1-1	-	TGTGCCAGCAGTGAAGCCAGTCCGAACACTGAAGCTTTCTTT	CASSEASPNTEAFF
TRBD2	TRBV14	15	TRBJ2-7	-	TGTGCCAGCAGCCAAGTGGCGGTAGCGGGAGGCGAGCAGTACTTC	CASSQVAVAGGEQYF
-	TRBV6-4	14	TRBJ2-3	few	TGTGCCAGCAGTGAAAGTGGCGGCGCAGATACGCAGTATTTT	CASSESGGADTQYF
TRBD2	TRBV29-1	13	TRBJ2-2	-	TGCAGCGTTGAAGTCGGGGGGGCCGGGGAGCTGTTTTTT	CSVEVGGAGELFF
TRBD1	TRBV10-1	15	TRBJ2-1	-	TGCGCCAGCAGTGAAAGGGACAGGGGATACAATGAGCAGTTCTTC	CASSERDRGYNEQFF
TRBD1	TRBV6-6	16	TRBJ2-5	-	TGTGCCAGCAGTTCCCGCGGACAGGGTGGCGAAGAGGCCCAGTACTTC	CASSSRGQGGEEAQYF
TRBD1	TRBV19	13	TRBJ1-1	-	TGTGCCAGCAACCACGAGACAGGGGGGCAAGCTTTCTTT	CASNHETGGQAFF
-	TRBV19	15	TRBJ1-1	-	TGTGCCAGTAGTATAAGCAGGGCCATGAACGCTGAAGCTTTCTTT	CASSISRAMNAEAFF
-	TRBV6-1	13	TRBJ1-2	-	TGTGCCAGCAGTGAATTGTCAGGTTATGGCTACACCTTC	CASSELSGYGYTF
-	TRBV25-1	15	TRBJ2-2	-	TGTGCCAGCAGTGCTGACTTTTCGAACACCGGGGAGCTGTTTTTT	CASSADFSNTGELFF
TRBD2	TRBV19	17	TRBJ2-2	-	TGTGCCAGTAGTATAGTCCGCGGGAGGGCGAACACCGGGGAGCTGTTTTTT	CASSIVRGRANTGELFF
TRBD1	TRBV4-3	14	TRBJ1-2	few	TGCGCCAGCAGCCGGACAGGGGAGTTGGGAGGCTACACCTTC	CASSRTGELGGYTF